The 5 T cell receptor beta chains below were found in one sample sequenced in a study of cytomegalovirus exposure and HLA in healthy donors. TCRdb's copy holds only in-frame clones and misses some; the assay was immunoSEQ multiplex PCR. The sample shows about 150,000 clones, around 84% of them seen only once. The material sequenced was PBMCs. The origin of the receptors is a human donor in good health.

The genes are TRBV5-1 and TRBJ2-2; 11 bases are shared with TRBD1. The CDR3 loop spans 16 amino acids. After removal of 4 bases from V and 4 bases from J, the junction contained 6 bases not matched to a gene. The germline V gene has CDR1 SGHRS and CDR2 YFSETQ. The CDR3 here is CASSPGQGAITGELFF. CDR3 sequence (DNA): TGCGCCAGCAGCCCAGGACAGGGGGCAATCACCGGGGAGCTGTTTTTT.

This clone was picked up a small number of times. The chain combines TRBV7-8 with TRBJ2-7, with D uncertain. Trimming took off 1 base at V and 9 bases at J, with 13 bases between the two ends. Per the germline V gene, CDR1 is SGHVS and CDR2 is FQNEAQ. The CDR3 sequence is 13 residues long. CDR3 region: CASSLDSYRGQYF. Written as DNA, the CDR3 is TGTGCCAGCAGCTTAGACTCATACCGAGGGCAGTACTTC.

This sequence joins TRBV30 and TRBJ2-1; perhaps TRBD2 as D (5 bases). The CDR3 extends over 14 amino acids. Germline V gene sequence: CDR1 GTSNPN, CDR2 SVGIG (reference sequence). Trimming stripped 4 bases from V and 2 bases from J, with 12 bases between. The CDR3 protein is CAWTRGFTYNEQFF. CDR3 DNA sequence: TGTGCCTGGACCCGCGGGTTCACCTACAATGAGCAGTTCTTC.

The CDR3 loop reads CASSFGTSEYNEQFF. The CDR3 bases are TGTGCCAGCAGCTTCGGGACTAGCGAATACAATGAGCAGTTCTTC. This sequence joins TRBV7-3 and TRBJ2-1; TRBD2 matches at 10 bases. This CDR3 contains 15 residues. J lost 4 bases, V lost 3 bases, and 3 bases had no gene match. Germline loops: CDR1 SGHTA, CDR2 FQGTGA.

Turning to this clone: Mismatch with germline at one junction end may stem from a read error. This rearrangement joins TRBV6-5 to TRBJ1-2; D possibly corresponds to TRBD1 (6 bases). CDR3 length equals 15 residues. The germline gives CDR1 MNHEY, CDR2 SVGAGI. CDR3 loop: CASRYLGGGTYGYTF. The CDR3 nucleotides read TGTGCCAGCAGATACTTAGGGGGTGGAACCTATGGCTACACCTTC.